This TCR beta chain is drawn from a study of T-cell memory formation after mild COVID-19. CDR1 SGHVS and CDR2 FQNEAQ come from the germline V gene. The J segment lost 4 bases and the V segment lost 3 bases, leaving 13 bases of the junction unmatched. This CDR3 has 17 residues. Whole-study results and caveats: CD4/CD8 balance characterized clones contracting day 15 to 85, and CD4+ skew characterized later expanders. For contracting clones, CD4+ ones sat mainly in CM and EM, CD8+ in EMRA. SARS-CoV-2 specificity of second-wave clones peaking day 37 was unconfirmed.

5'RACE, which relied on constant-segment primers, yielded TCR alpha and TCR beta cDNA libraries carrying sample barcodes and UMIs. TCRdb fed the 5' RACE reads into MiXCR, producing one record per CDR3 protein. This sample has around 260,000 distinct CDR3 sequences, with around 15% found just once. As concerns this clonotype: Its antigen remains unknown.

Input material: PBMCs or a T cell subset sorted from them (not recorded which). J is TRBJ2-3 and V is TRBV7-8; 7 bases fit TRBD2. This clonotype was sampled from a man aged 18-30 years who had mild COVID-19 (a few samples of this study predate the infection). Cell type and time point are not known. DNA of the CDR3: TGTGCCAGCAGCTTTTCATCTTCTGGACTAGACTCAGATACGCAGTATTTT. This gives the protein CASSFSSSGLDSDTQYF.